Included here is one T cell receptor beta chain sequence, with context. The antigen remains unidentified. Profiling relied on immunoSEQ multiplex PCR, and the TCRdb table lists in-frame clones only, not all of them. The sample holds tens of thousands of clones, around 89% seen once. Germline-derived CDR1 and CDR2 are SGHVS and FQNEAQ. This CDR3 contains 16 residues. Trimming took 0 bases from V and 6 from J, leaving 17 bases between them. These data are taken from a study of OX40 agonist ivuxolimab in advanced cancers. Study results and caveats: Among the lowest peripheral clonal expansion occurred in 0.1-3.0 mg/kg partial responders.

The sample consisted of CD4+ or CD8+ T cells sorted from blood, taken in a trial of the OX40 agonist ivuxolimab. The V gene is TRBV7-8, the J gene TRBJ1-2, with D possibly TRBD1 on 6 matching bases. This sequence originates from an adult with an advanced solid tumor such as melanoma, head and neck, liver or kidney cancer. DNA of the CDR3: TGTGCCAGCAGCTTAGCAATTTCGGGGGGCTCTGATGGCTACACCTTC. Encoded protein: CASSLAISGGSDGYTF.